This T cell receptor beta chain stems from a study of chemoradiotherapy in HPV16-positive cancers. This table comes from immunoSEQ multiplex PCR, and its TCRdb copy is limited to in-frame clones, with some not included. The table includes about 9,200 clones, roughly 75% detected once. The TCR originated in a human donor with HPV-associated anogenital cancer. The specimen was taken from a patient who underwent chemoradiotherapy.

The CDR3 bases are TGTGCCAGCAGCCCCACGCGGGGGACCATAGATACGCAGTATTTT. Protein product: CASSPTRGTIDTQYF. V is TRBV5-4 and J is TRBJ2-3; 7 positions agree with TRBD2. The CDR3 has 15 residues. Germline V gene data show CDR1 as SGHNT and CDR2 as YYREEE (reference sequence). Trimming removed 4 bases from V and 5 bases from J; junction bases left unmatched: 10.